This entry is about one T cell receptor beta chain. These data originate in a study of OX40 agonist ivuxolimab in advanced cancers. The CDR3 is 19 residues long. The V gene's germline CDR1 is ENHRY and CDR2 SYGVKD. The V end lost 6 bases, the J end lost 5 bases, and 26 bases lay between the germline ends. Clones were read by immunoSEQ multiplex PCR, and TCRdb kept only the in-frame ones, dropping some. The sample lists 60,000 to 75,000 clones, over 70% occurring once. This chain joins TRBV10-3 and TRBJ2-6, with no clear D. Sequenced here: CD4+ or CD8+ T cells sorted from blood, sampled in a trial of the OX40 agonist ivuxolimab. The receptor was derived from an adult with an advanced solid tumor such as melanoma, head and neck, liver or kidney cancer. DNA of the CDR3: TGTGCCATCAGCGAAACTTTCCTTAGTGGGTCTTTGAGGGCCAACGTCCTGACTTTC. It translates to CAISETFLSGSLRANVLTF.